These 4 T cell receptor beta chains share one sample of origin, sequenced in a study of monozygotic twins with inflammatory bowel disease. TCRdb processed the 5' RACE reads again and assigns one entry to each CDR3 protein, with no DNA. The listing contains approximately 330,000 distinct CDR3 sequences. Sequencing input: blood. These receptor sequences come from a human donor with ulcerative colitis or Crohn's disease, or a healthy co-twin of an affected twin (not recorded which).

The genes are TRBV5-1 and TRBJ1-1; TCRdb gives TRBD1 as the D gene, but with no DNA this cannot be confirmed. The CDR3 contains 13 residues. The germline CDR1 and CDR2 sequences are SGHRS and YFSETQ. CDR3 sequence reads: CASSIGQGGEAFF. The whole variable domain, filled in from reference TRBV5-1 and TRBJ1-1, reads KAGVTQTPRYLIKTRGQQVTLSCSPISGHRSVSWYQQTPGQGLQFLFEYFSETQRNKGNFPGRFSGRQFSNSRSEMNVSTLELGDSALYLCASSIGQGGEAFFGQGTRLTVV.

This chain uses TRBV6-5 with TRBJ1-2. This CDR3 is built from 13 residues. The germline gives CDR1 MNHEY, CDR2 SVGAGI. The CDR3 loop reads CASKLGGRDGYTF.

The chain is built from TRBV30 and TRBJ2-7. This CDR3 is 13 amino acids long. Per the germline V gene, CDR1 is GTSNPN and CDR2 is SVGIG (reference sequence). CDR3 in amino acids: CAWSDKGSYEQYF.

The J gene is TRBJ2-1, the V gene TRBV24-1; TCRdb's D call of TRBD1 is untestable without DNA. The CDR3 loop spans 15 amino acids. Germline V gene sequence: CDR1 KGHDR, CDR2 SFDVKD. CDR3 residues: CATSDRGTGINEQFF.